The 32 T cell receptor beta chains below all came from one sample that was sequenced in a study of Ad26.COV2.S vaccination and SARS-CoV-2 variants. Sequencing was performed with immunoSEQ multiplex PCR; in TCRdb, only in-frame clones are kept and a portion is missing. The sample lists around 320,000 clones; 85% to 90% were seen once. Treatment: roughly 20 received Ad26.COV2.S at low or high dose, single or two shots; several received placebo; per-sample allocation not given. Specimen acquisition occurred on day 63 following the initial vaccine or placebo injection. The specimen was peripheral blood, collected in a trial of Ad26.COV2.S vaccine versus placebo. The receptors stem from a person between 18 and 59 years old who received the Ad26.COV2.S COVID-19 vaccine or a placebo.

The chain joins TRBV2 to TRBJ2-1, with D maybe TRBD1 (5 bases). Trimming stripped 2 bases from V and 3 bases from J, with 11 bases between. CDR1 is SNHLY, CDR2 FYNNEI, per germline. CDR3 length equals 15 residues. In DNA, the CDR3 is TGTGCCAGCAGTGAAAGGGGTACGAGCTACAATGAGCAGTTCTTC. Residues: CASSERGTSYNEQFF.

V and J are TRBV7-2 and TRBJ1-2; unclear D gene. With 5 bases removed from V and 0 bases from J, the gap between germline ends came to 10 bases. Germline V CDR1 and CDR2: SGHTA, FQGNSA. The CDR3 length is 14 residues. CDR3 sequence (DNA): TGTGCCAGCAGCCCCTATTTAACTAACTATGGCTACACCTTC. Translation gives CASSPYLTNYGYTF.

This clone was observed once. V is TRBV9 and J is TRBJ2-5; TRBD2 matches at 8 bases. The CDR3 contains 17 residues. V gave up 0 bases and J gave up 2 bases; unmatched junction bases: 9. CDR1 and CDR2 (germline): SGDLS, YYNGEE. The CDR3 spells CASSVGPTAGAQETQYF. In DNA form, the CDR3 reads TGTGCCAGCAGCGTAGGGCCCACAGCGGGGGCACAAGAGACCCAGTACTTC. Combining the CDR3 with reference TRBV9 and TRBJ2-5 gives the whole variable domain DSGVTQTPKHLITATGQRVTLRCSPRSGDLSVYWYQQSLDQGLQFLIQYYNGEERAKGNILERFSAQQFPDLHSELNLSSLELGDSALYFCASSVGPTAGAQETQYFGPGTRLLVL.

The chain recombines TRBV7-8 with TRBJ2-5; 9 nucleotides align to TRBD2. This CDR3 contains 17 residues. Per the germline V gene, CDR1 is SGHVS and CDR2 is FQNEAQ. Unmatched junction bases numbered 11, after V lost 1 base and J lost 5 bases. The CDR3 DNA sequence: TGTGCCAGCAGCTTAGTTGGCGGGGGGGCCTTGAGTGAGACCCAGTACTTC. Amino acids: CASSLVGGGALSETQYF.

The chain recombines TRBV30 with TRBJ2-5; weak D call: TRBD2 (5 bases). The ends were cut back, 5 bases at V and 1 base at J, with 8 bases in the middle. Germline V gene data show CDR1 as GTSNPN and CDR2 as SVGIG (reference sequence). This CDR3 comprises 12 residues. The CDR3 sequence is CAWAGSQETQYF. As DNA, the CDR3 is TGTGCCTGGGCGGGTTCCCAAGAGACCCAGTACTTC.

For the CDR3, the DNA is TGTGCCAGCAGTTACGGAAGGCGCGGAGAGACCCAGTACTTC. This codes for CASSYGRRGETQYF. This chain joins TRBV6-5 and TRBJ2-5; D uncertain. Germline V CDR1 and CDR2: MNHEY, SVGAGI. The V and J ends lost 2 bases and 4 bases respectively, with 11 bases between them. This CDR3 contains 14 residues.

The V gene is TRBV5-4, the J gene TRBJ1-3; maybe TRBD1 (6 bases). The length of the CDR3 is 17 residues. CDR1 is SGHNT and CDR2 is YYREEE in the germline V gene (reference sequence). Trimming removed 0 bases from V and 0 bases from J, with 13 bases in between. CDR3 nucleotide sequence: TGTGCCAGCAGCTTGGGCGGAGGACAGTTCTCTGGAAACACCATATATTTT. It is translated as CASSLGGGQFSGNTIYF.

This clone showed up just a few times. The gene calls are TRBV5-1 and TRBJ1-2, with 11 bases lining up with TRBD1. Germline CDR1 and CDR2: SGHRS and YFSETQ. The CDR3 length is 13 residues. V gave up 0 bases and J gave up 14 bases; unmatched junction bases: 6. This CDR3 reads CASSLDGQGARTF. Here the CDR3 DNA reads TGCGCCAGCAGCTTGGATGGACAGGGGGCGAGAACCTTC.

This clone was observed a few times. The rearrangement joins TRBV10-1 to TRBJ1-3; D gene ambiguous. Germline V CDR1 and CDR2: WNHNN, SYGVQD (reference sequence). CDR3 size: 15 residues. The V end lost 0 bases, the J end lost 0 bases, and 6 bases lay between the germline ends. The CDR3 sequence is CASSESQSSGNTIYF. In DNA, the CDR3 is TGCGCCAGCAGTGAGTCCCAGAGCTCTGGAAACACCATATATTTT.

The chain uses TRBV7-2 and TRBJ2-1; 8 bases map to TRBD1. CDR1 and CDR2 from the germline V gene are SGHTA and FQGNSA. The CDR3 loop spans 14 amino acids. After removal of 5 bases from V and 7 bases from J, the junction contained 7 bases not matched to a gene. CDR3 amino acids: CASSTRTGLNEQFF. CDR3 in DNA: TGTGCCAGCAGCACCCGGACAGGGTTGAATGAGCAGTTCTTC.

This chain connects TRBV6-2 or TRBV6-3 to TRBJ1-5; 9 nucleotides line up with TRBD1. Germline CDR1 reads MNHEY; CDR2 reads SVGEGT. The CDR3 is 18 amino acids. V lost 6 bases to trimming and J lost 1 base; unmatched junction nucleotides: 13. CDR3 DNA: TGTGCCAGCAGCCGAACGCGGACAGGGGAAGGAAGCAATCAGCCCCAGCATTTT. Its translation is CASSRTRTGEGSNQPQHF.

The genes are TRBV4-1 and TRBJ1-5, with unresolved D. Between the trimmed V and J ends, which lost 3 bases and 9 bases, there was a span of 12 bases. This CDR3 has 13 residues. Per the germline V gene, CDR1 is MGHRA and CDR2 is YSYEKL. This CDR3 is CASSQLRAGPQHF. In DNA, the CDR3 is TGCGCCAGCAGCCAGCTCCGGGCGGGGCCCCAGCATTTT.

The V call is TRBV5-1, the J call TRBJ1-6; a weak D match, TRBD1 (5 bases). Germline V gene sequence: CDR1 SGHRS, CDR2 YFSETQ. This CDR3 region has 15 residues. The V gene lost 3 bases and the J gene lost 6 bases, with 13 bases spanning the gap. In DNA, the CDR3 is TGCGCCAGCAGCTGGGCGGACACAGCTAATTCACCCCTCCACTTT. The encoded protein is CASSWADTANSPLHF.

The rearrangement joins TRBV11-1 to TRBJ2-5; 8 bases align to TRBD1. The germline gives CDR1 SGHAT, CDR2 FQDESV (reference sequence). The V and J ends lost 5 bases and 4 bases, in that order; junction bases with no gene match: 3. The CDR3 loop spans 13 amino acids. The CDR3 sequence: CASSGGQGETQYF. The CDR3, as DNA: TGTGCCAGCAGCGGAGGACAGGGAGAGACCCAGTACTTC.

This rearrangement joins TRBV3-1 (or the pseudogene TRBV3-2) to TRBJ1-2; no firm D call. V lost 0 bases and J lost 2, with 10 bases in between. There are 15 residues in the CDR3. Looked up from germline, CDR1 is LGHDT and CDR2 is YNNKEL (reference sequence). As DNA, the CDR3 is TGTGCCAGCAGCCAAGAAAGTGGACTGAACTATGGCTACACCTTC. It encodes CASSQESGLNYGYTF.

The gene calls are TRBV4-2 and TRBJ1-3; D unresolved. The CDR3 consists of 17 residues. The germline V and J ends were trimmed by 4 bases and 0 bases, with 16 bases remaining between them. From germline, CDR1 is LGHNA and CDR2 YNFKEQ. The CDR3 spells CASSPQPSSTSGNTIYF. The CDR3 nucleotides read TGTGCCAGCAGCCCTCAGCCCTCGAGTACCTCTGGAAACACCATATATTTT.

The rearrangement uses TRBV5-4 and TRBJ2-7, with D perhaps matching TRBD2 (6 bases). V lost 4 bases and J lost 6, with 17 bases in between. Germline V gene lookup returns CDR1 SGHNT and CDR2 YYREEE (reference sequence). This CDR3 is built from 14 residues. The CDR3 loop is CASSNGGVVGEQYF. The CDR3 DNA sequence: TGTGCCAGCAGCAACGGGGGTGTAGTAGGCGAGCAGTACTTC.

This chain joins TRBV6-1 and TRBJ2-1, with a weak D call TRBD1 (5 bases). V lost 3 bases, J lost 8 bases, and 14 bases lay in between. The CDR3 covers 14 residues. CDR1 and CDR2 from the germline V gene are MNHNS and SASEGT. The CDR3 spells CASSEGQGLYEQFF. CDR3 coding DNA: TGTGCCAGCAGTGAGGGGCAGGGCTTGTATGAGCAGTTCTTC.

CDR3 amino acids: CAWSSSRSFNYGYTF. The CDR3 DNA reads TGTGCCTGGAGTAGTAGTCGGTCTTTCAACTATGGCTACACCTTC. The gene calls are TRBV30 and TRBJ1-2; no definite D call. Germline lookup yields CDR1 GTSNPN and CDR2 SVGIG (reference sequence). Trimming shortened V by 2 bases and J by 2 bases, and 15 bases separated the two germline ends. CDR3 length: 15 amino acids.

This clone was picked up a small number of times. The chain uses TRBV7-2 and TRBJ1-3; TRBD1 is a possible D gene (6 bases). This CDR3 is built from 14 residues. The V end lost 5 bases, the J end lost 2 bases, and 10 bases lay between the germline ends. In germline, CDR1 is SGHTA, CDR2 FQGNSA. The CDR3 protein is CASSRTATGNTIYF. CDR3 coding DNA: TGTGCCAGCAGCCGGACAGCCACTGGAAACACCATATATTTT.

The chain carries TRBV4-3 and TRBJ1-1; the match to TRBD1 covers 7 bases. V lost 3 bases, J lost 1 base, and 5 bases stayed unmatched. This CDR3 is built from 15 residues. Germline CDR1 LGHNA, CDR2 YSLEER. CDR3 protein: CASSHLGQANTEAFF. CDR3 nucleotides: TGCGCCAGCAGCCACCTCGGACAGGCGAACACTGAAGCTTTCTTT.

This clone was counted once. CDR3 region: CASSSMEGGYTEAFF. The CDR3, as DNA: TGTGCCAGCAGCTCAATGGAGGGGGGGTACACTGAAGCTTTCTTT. The chain is built from TRBV14 and TRBJ1-1; a weak D match, TRBD1 (6 bases). The length of the CDR3 is 15 residues. Germline CDR1 SGHDN, CDR2 FVKESK. The germline V and J ends were trimmed by 5 bases and 3 bases, with 16 bases remaining between them.

CDR3 DNA sequence: TGTGCCAGCAGCTTAGACCTGACGGTCAACTATGGCTACACCTTC. It yields the protein CASSLDLTVNYGYTF. The genes are TRBV7-9 and TRBJ1-2; D gene ambiguous. The V end was cut by 1 base, the J end by 2 bases, with 11 bases between. Per germline, CDR1 SEHNR and CDR2 FQNEAQ (reference sequence). The CDR3 length is 15 residues. The whole variable domain, filled in from reference TRBV7-9 and TRBJ1-2, reads DTGVSQNPRHKITKRGQNVTFRCDPISEHNRLYWYRQTLGQGPEFLTYFQNEAQLEKSRLLSDRFSAERPKGSFSTLEIQRTEQGDSAMYLCASSLDLTVNYGYTFGSGTRLTVV.

The V call is TRBV7-9, the J call TRBJ2-7; no reliable D call. Trimming took off 3 bases at V and 6 bases at J, with 9 bases between the two ends. The CDR3 loop spans 12 amino acids. The germline CDR1 and CDR2 sequences are SEHNR and FQNEAQ (reference sequence). Here the CDR3 reads CASSFSTSEQYF. CDR3 DNA: TGTGCCAGCAGCTTTAGTACGAGCGAGCAGTACTTC.

CDR3 amino acids: CASSLDRVNYGYTF. The CDR3 DNA sequence: TGTGCCAGCAGTCTTGACAGGGTAAACTATGGCTACACCTTC. The V gene is TRBV6-5, the J gene TRBJ1-2, with 7 nucleotides matching TRBD1. Per germline, CDR1 MNHEY and CDR2 SVGAGI. V was pared by 5 bases and J by 2 bases, with 5 bases of the junction left unmatched. The CDR3 is 14 residues long.

V usage is TRBV7-8 and J usage is TRBJ1-4; TRBD1 matches 7 bases. CDR3 length: 14 residues. Germline V gene sequence: CDR1 SGHVS, CDR2 FQNEAQ. Germline trimming cut 4 bases from V and 7 bases from J; bases unmatched to any gene: 6. DNA of the CDR3: TGTGCCAGCAGCTCTGACAGGGTAACTGAAAAACTGTTTTTT. Its protein product is CASSSDRVTEKLFF.

The J gene is TRBJ1-3, the V gene TRBV5-1; D possibly corresponds to TRBD1 (6 bases). CDR1 is SGHRS, CDR2 YFSETQ, per germline. The CDR3 is 17 amino acids. V was shortened by 0 bases and J by 0 bases, with 13 bases between the two germline ends. The CDR3 DNA reads TGCGCCAGCAGCTTGGGACAGGACAGCTACTCTGGAAACACCATATATTTT. This translates into CASSLGQDSYSGNTIYF.

This clone was recorded a few times. The chain couples TRBV7-2 to TRBJ2-7, with D perhaps matching TRBD1 or TRBD2 (5 bases each). Per germline, CDR1 SGHTA and CDR2 FQGNSA. V was shortened by 5 bases and J by 7 bases, with 15 bases between the two germline ends. This CDR3 region has 13 residues. The CDR3 loop is CASSPGTGSEQYF. The DNA for the CDR3 is TGTGCCAGCAGCCCCGGGACGGGCTCAGAGCAGTACTTC.

The chain carries TRBV7-6 and TRBJ2-3; D might be TRBD1 or TRBD2, each matching 7 bases. V gave up 0 bases and J gave up 4 bases, with 17 bases separating them. Germline loops: CDR1 SGHVS, CDR2 FNYEAQ. The CDR3 runs to 17 residues. The CDR3 loop is CASSLALGRGGADTQYF. CDR3 coding DNA: TGTGCCAGCAGCTTAGCGCTGGGCAGGGGGGGGGCAGATACGCAGTATTTT.

The chain links TRBV7-6 to TRBJ2-7; perhaps TRBD2 as D (6 bases). Germline CDR1 and CDR2: SGHVS and FNYEAQ. Trimming took off 3 bases at V and 0 bases at J, with 12 bases between the two ends. The CDR3 is made up of 15 amino acids. CDR3 DNA: TGTGCCAGCAGCTTGACTAGTGAGAGCTCCTACGAGCAGTACTTC. This translates into CASSLTSESSYEQYF.

The V call is TRBV7-2, the J call TRBJ1-5; no definite D call. Trimming took off 5 bases at V and 4 bases at J, with 6 bases between the two ends. This CDR3 comprises 12 residues. The germline gives CDR1 SGHTA, CDR2 FQGNSA. The CDR3 region has the DNA TGTGCCAGCAGCACCCGAAATCAGCCCCAGCATTTT. This translates into CASSTRNQPQHF.

The chain carries TRBV19 and TRBJ2-7; TRBD2 agrees at 7 bases. This CDR3 region has 16 residues. With 3 bases clipped from V and 2 bases from J, the junction kept 10 bases outside the gene matches. CDR1 and CDR2 from the germline V gene are LNHDA and SQIVND (reference sequence). CDR3 coding DNA: TGTGCCAGTAGTATTGCCCGGCGGGGAGGGGCCTACGAGCAGTACTTC. This sequence encodes CASSIARRGGAYEQYF.